The sequence of this TCR beta chain was determined in a study of radiation and T cells in renal cell carcinoma. As regards this clone: Its antigen is unknown.

Study-level points and caveats: No pretreatment tumor biopsies were available for baseline clonotypes.

The data were produced by immunoSEQ multiplex PCR, yet TCRdb's version contains in-frame clones alone and is incomplete. This sample has about 18,000 clones, with about 50% found just once. Stated treatment: 15 Gy SBRT to primary tumor, nephrectomy 4 weeks later. Nephrectomy followed 15 Gy stereotactic body radiation by 4 weeks. This CDR3 region has 13 residues. V lost 5 bases and J 2 bases, leaving 10 bases between the germline ends. CDR1 is SEHNR and CDR2 is FQNEAQ in the germline V gene (reference sequence). Sequencing used tumor tissue, obtained from a patient whose treatment included radiotherapy and nephrectomy. The chain carries TRBV7-9 and TRBJ2-7; TRBD2 might be the D (5 bases). The TCR comes from a man between 50 and 59 years old with renal cell carcinoma. The CDR3 bases are TGTGCCAGCAGCCTATACGGGACCTACGAGCAGTACTTC. Encoded protein: CASSLYGTYEQYF.